These T cell receptor beta chains were read from a single sample in a study of preoperative IRX-2 immunotherapy in early breast cancer. TCRdb's table, derived via immunoSEQ multiplex PCR, lists solely in-frame clones and lacks some. The table shows 40,000 to 45,000 clones, with approximately 77% occurring only once. Sequenced material: tumor tissue, taken after IRX-2 immunotherapy. The source is a human donor with breast cancer. Each CDR3 is given with its conserved first and last residue. A D gene is named only where the DNA matches it firmly. Clone size is not always given. Where it is, it says once, few, many or a class for expanded clones.

TRBD2,TRBJ2-1,-,TRBV9,CASSLRLAGVYNEQFF,TGTGCCAGCAGCCTCCGACTAGCGGGGGTCTACAATGAGCAGTTCTTC
TRBD1,TRBJ2-5,-,TRBV19,CASRTTGGGKTQYF,TGTGCCAGTAGAACTACAGGGGGCGGGAAGACCCAGTACTTC
TRBD2,TRBJ2-1,few,TRBV7-6,CASSLGPGGEYNEQFF,TGTGCCAGCAGCTTAGGGCCTGGGGGGGAATACAATGAGCAGTTCTTC
TRBD1,TRBJ1-1,-,TRBV7-4,CASGNRDRGLRGTEAFF,TGTGCCAGCGGGAACCGGGACAGGGGCCTCCGCGGCACTGAAGCTTTCTTT
-,TRBJ2-1,-,TRBV28,CASSSGLTTYNEQFF,TGTGCCAGCAGTTCCGGACTTACGACCTACAATGAGCAGTTCTTC
-,TRBJ1-1,-,TRBV18,CASSRSVPNTEAFF,TGTGCCAGCTCACGGTCCGTCCCGAACACTGAAGCTTTCTTT
-,TRBJ1-5,-,TRBV19,CASSIAQASNQPQHF,TGTGCCAGTAGTATCGCCCAGGCTAGCAATCAGCCCCAGCATTTT
-,TRBJ2-1,-,TRBV19,CASKSGMGTQIYNEQFF,TGTGCCAGTAAAAGCGGAATGGGGACACAAATTTACAATGAGCAGTTCTTC
-,TRBJ1-1,-,TRBV1,CASSQGDMNTEAFF,TGCGCCAGCAGCCAAGGAGACATGAACACTGAAGCTTTCTTT
-,TRBJ2-5,-,TRBV6-8,CASSYSISETQYF,TGTGCCAGCAGTTATTCCATATCAGAGACCCAGTACTTC
-,TRBJ2-1,-,TRBV6-8,CASSFETPPPSNEQFF,TGTGCCAGCTCGTTCGAGACTCCTCCACCCTCTAATGAGCAGTTCTTC
-,TRBJ2-1,-,TRBV2,CASSEEVRSYNEQFF,TGTGCCAGCAGTGAAGAAGTCCGCTCCTACAATGAGCAGTTCTTC
-,TRBJ1-1,-,TRBV5-1,CASSPRGSRDTEAFF,TGCGCCAGCAGCCCGAGGGGGAGCCGGGACACTGAAGCTTTCTTT
TRBD1,TRBJ1-4,few,TRBV7-1,CASTGDRDGEKLFF,TGTGCCAGCACCGGGGACAGGGATGGAGAAAAACTGTTTTTT
-,TRBJ2-1,-,TRBV18,CASSPRGDEQFF,TGTGCCAGCTCACCTCGGGGAGATGAGCAGTTCTTC
TRBD2,TRBJ2-3,-,TRBV11-3,CASSSPRGLADTDTQYF,TGTGCCAGCAGCTCCCCGCGGGGACTAGCGGACACAGATACGCAGTATTTT
-,TRBJ2-2,-,TRBV5-1,CASSTRQAANTGELFF,TGCGCCAGCAGCACCAGACAGGCCGCGAACACCGGGGAGCTGTTTTTT
TRBD1,TRBJ1-5,-,TRBV19,CASSRGPQPQHF,TGTGCCAGTAGCAGGGGGCCTCAGCCCCAGCATTTT
TRBD1,TRBJ1-3,once,TRBV11-3,CASTRTGSERNTIYF,TGTGCCAGCACACGGACAGGGAGTGAGCGAAACACCATATATTTT
-,TRBJ1-5,once,TRBV5-1,CASSLGAGGNQPQHF,TGCGCCAGCAGCTTGGGGGCGGGGGGCAATCAGCCCCAGCATTTT
TRBD1,TRBJ1-4,-,TRBV18,CASSPPGTGYEKLFF,TGTGCCAGCTCACCACCCGGGACAGGATATGAAAAACTGTTTTTT
-,TRBJ2-7,few,TRBV6-8,CASSLPVETYEQYF,TGTGCCAGCAGCCTCCCGGTGGAGACCTACGAGCAGTACTTC
-,TRBJ1-5,few,TRBV6-8,CASSAGQGLNQPQHF,TGTGCCAGCAGTGCGGGGCAGGGACTCAATCAGCCCCAGCATTTT
TRBD2,TRBJ2-2,-,TRBV7-7,CASSPSSGLAGDTGELFF,TGTGCCAGCAGCCCATCCTCGGGACTAGCGGGAGACACCGGGGAGCTGTTTTTT
-,TRBJ1-3,few,TRBV19,CASIPSGGNTIYF,TGTGCCAGTATCCCGTCAGGGGGAAACACCATATATTTT
-,TRBJ2-6,-,TRBV11-1,CASSLGAGRANVLTF,TGTGCCAGCAGCTTAGGTGCGGGTAGGGCCAACGTCCTGACTTTC
-,TRBJ2-4,-,TRBV7-7,CASSSGTFLAKNIQYF,TGTGCCAGCAGCTCCGGGACGTTTTTAGCCAAAAACATTCAGTACTTC
TRBD1,TRBJ1-1,-,TRBV25-1,CASTMTGGTEAFF,TGTGCCAGCACTATGACAGGGGGCACTGAAGCTTTCTTT
-,TRBJ1-2,-,TRBV12-5,CASGLVLGRGSGYTF,TGTGCTAGTGGTTTGGTACTTGGACGGGGGTCGGGCTACACCTTC
-,TRBJ2-1,-,TRBV7-1,CASSLVGGNEQFF,TGTGCCAGCAGCTTAGTTGGGGGCAATGAGCAGTTCTTC
TRBD2,TRBJ2-3,-,TRBV7-1,CASTPAGGVTDTQYF,TGTGCCAGCACCCCGGCTGGGGGGGTCACAGATACGCAGTATTTT
TRBD1,TRBJ2-7,few,TRBV6-8,CASTTVRGQGAYEQYF,TGTGCCAGCACCACAGTCAGGGGGCAGGGAGCCTACGAGCAGTACTTC
TRBD1,TRBJ2-7,-,TRBV7-1,CASSYDRAYEQYF,TGTGCCAGCAGTTACGACAGGGCTTACGAGCAGTACTTC
-,TRBJ2-5,-,TRBV6-8,CASSYPDLQYLRQETQYF,TGTGCCAGCAGTTACCCAGATCTACAGTATTTACGACAAGAGACCCAGTACTTC
-,TRBJ1-1,-,TRBV1,CASSQGGILNTEAFF,TGCGCCAGCAGCCAAGGCGGGATTTTGAACACTGAAGCTTTCTTT
TRBD1,TRBJ1-2,-,TRBV23-1,CASSHGQGGNYGYTF,TGCGCCAGCAGTCACGGACAGGGGGGGAACTATGGCTACACCTTC
TRBD1,TRBJ1-3,-,TRBV11-3,CASQRLQGITGNTIYF,TGTGCCAGCCAACGCTTACAGGGGATAACTGGAAACACCATATATTTT
TRBD1,TRBJ2-7,-,TRBV15,CATSSTGGSYEQYF,TGTGCCACCAGCAGCACAGGGGGCTCCTACGAGCAGTACTTC
-,TRBJ1-4,-,TRBV6-8,CAIRYRETNEKLFF,TGTGCCATCAGATACAGGGAAACTAATGAAAAACTGTTTTTT
-,TRBJ2-6,-,TRBV19,CASSILGANVLTF,TGTGCCAGTAGTATTCTGGGGGCCAACGTCCTGACTTTC
TRBD1,TRBJ2-7,once,TRBV5-1,CASSLDLQGANEQYF,TGCGCCAGCAGCTTGGACCTACAGGGGGCGAACGAGCAGTACTTC
-,TRBJ1-5,-,TRBV19,CASREPTGFGNQPQHF,TGTGCCAGTAGGGAACCTACAGGGTTTGGCAATCAGCCCCAGCATTTT
-,TRBJ2-3,-,TRBV7-4,CASSLWGADTQYF,TGTGCCAGCAGCTTATGGGGAGCAGATACGCAGTATTTT
TRBD1,TRBJ2-1,-,TRBV5-1,CASSNVPGQGGRNNEQFF,TGCGCCAGCAGCAACGTCCCGGGACAGGGAGGAAGGAACAATGAGCAGTTCTTC